This paragraph reports one T cell receptor (beta chain). Its antigen is not identified. TCRdb passed the 5' RACE reads through MiXCR, listing each CDR3 protein once. Of approximately 57,000 distinct CDR3 sequences in the sample, less than 25% were seen once. Tregs were sorted as CD4+CD25+CD127-/low cells. General study findings and limits: Tumor memory CD4+ T cell TCR gene usage clustered with blood and lymph node memory CD4+ cells and lymph node naive CD4+ cells.

V was clipped by 4 bases and J by 4 bases; unmatched bases: 7. Per germline, CDR1 MDHEN and CDR2 SYDVKM. The CDR3 extends over 15 amino acids. Sequenced input: tumor-infiltrating Tregs sorted from the breast tumor. The clonotype was recovered from a female donor with breast cancer. V is TRBV28 and J is TRBJ1-5; 7 nucleotides match TRBD1. Here the CDR3 DNA reads TGTGCCAGCAGTTCAGGGGGGGTACGGAATCAGCCCCAGCATTTT. This gives the protein CASSSGGVRNQPQHF.